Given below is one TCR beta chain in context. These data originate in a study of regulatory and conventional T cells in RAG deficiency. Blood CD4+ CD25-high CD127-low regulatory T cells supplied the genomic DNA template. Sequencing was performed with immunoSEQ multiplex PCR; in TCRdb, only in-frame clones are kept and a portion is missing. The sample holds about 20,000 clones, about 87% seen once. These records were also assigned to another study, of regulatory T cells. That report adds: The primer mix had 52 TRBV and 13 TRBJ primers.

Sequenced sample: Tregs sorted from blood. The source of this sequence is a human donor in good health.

The CDR3 DNA reads as TGTGCCAGCAGCCCGATAGCGGGAAATTACGAGCAGTACTTC. The encoded protein is CASSPIAGNYEQYF. The chain uses TRBV5-6 and TRBJ2-7; TRBD2 matches 8 bases. The V and J ends lost 4 bases and 4 bases, in that order; junction bases with no gene match: 7. The CDR3 spans 14 residues. Germline V CDR1 and CDR2: SGHDT, YYEEEE.